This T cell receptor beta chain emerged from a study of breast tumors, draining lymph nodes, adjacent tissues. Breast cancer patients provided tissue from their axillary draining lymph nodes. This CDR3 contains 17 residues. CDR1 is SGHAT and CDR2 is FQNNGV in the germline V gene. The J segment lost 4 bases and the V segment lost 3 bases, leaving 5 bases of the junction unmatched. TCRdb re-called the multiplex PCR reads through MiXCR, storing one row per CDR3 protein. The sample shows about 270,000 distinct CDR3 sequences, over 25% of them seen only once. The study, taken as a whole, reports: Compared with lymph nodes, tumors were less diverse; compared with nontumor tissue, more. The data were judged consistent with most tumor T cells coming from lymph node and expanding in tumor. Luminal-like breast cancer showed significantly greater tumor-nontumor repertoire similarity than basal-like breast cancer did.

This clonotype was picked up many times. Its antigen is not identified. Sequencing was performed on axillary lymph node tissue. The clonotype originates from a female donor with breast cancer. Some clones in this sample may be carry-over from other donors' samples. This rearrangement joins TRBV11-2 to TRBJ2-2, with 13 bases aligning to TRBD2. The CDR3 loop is CASSFLTSGRATGELFF. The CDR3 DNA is TGTGCCAGCAGCTTTTTAACTAGCGGGAGGGCCACCGGGGAGCTGTTTTTT. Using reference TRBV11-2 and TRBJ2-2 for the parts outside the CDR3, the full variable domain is EAGVAQSPRYKIIEKRQSVAFWCNPISGHATLYWYQQILGQGPKLLIQFQNNGVVDDSQLPKDRFSAERLKGVDSTLKIQPAKLEDSAVYLCASSFLTSGRATGELFFGEGSRLTVL.